The 20 T cell receptor beta chains presented below share a single source sample, sequenced in a study of T cell repertoires in cytomegalovirus infection (dated 2019 in TCRdb). Sequencing relied on an Illumina HiSeq 1500. TCRdb passed the public sequencing reads through fastp at Q25 and MiXCR, retaining productive beta sequences. Here each entry gathers all rows of one CDR3 protein and keeps the most common genes and DNA. Here the sample has about 740,000 distinct CDR3 sequences; under 40% occur a single time. The ten largest clonotypes hold around 2.8% of the sample. Sequenced: PBMCs. All receptors come from a human donor in good health (CMV status not recorded). Some clones in this sample may be carry-over from other donors' samples.

This chain joins TRBV3-1 and TRBJ2-2; perhaps TRBD2 as D (6 bases). This CDR3 region has 14 residues. CDR1 is LGHDT, CDR2 YNNKEL, per germline (reference sequence). V shed 5 bases and J shed 7 bases, with 14 bases lying between them. The CDR3 DNA is TGTGCCAGCAGCGACGCTCTAGCGTACGGGGAGCTGTTTTTT. The encoded protein is CASSDALAYGELFF.

The rearrangement uses TRBV28 and TRBJ1-6; D is unresolved. The CDR3 covers 12 residues. Trimming shortened V by 2 bases and J by 9 bases, and 5 bases separated the two germline ends. Germline V CDR1 and CDR2: MDHEN, SYDVKM. In DNA form, the CDR3 reads TGTGCCAGCAGTTTAAGAGGTTCACCCCTCCACTTT. The encoded protein is CASSLRGSPLHF.

The chain joins TRBV12-3 or TRBV12-4 to TRBJ2-5, with D unclear. This CDR3 has 12 residues. V gave up 2 bases and J gave up 5 bases, with 6 bases separating them. CDR3 coding DNA: TGTGCCAGCAGTTTATCGAAGGAGACCCAGTACTTC. Translated, it gives CASSLSKETQYF.

Many counts were recorded for this clonotype. V is TRBV12-3 or TRBV12-4 and J is TRBJ1-5, with 8 bases aligning to TRBD1. The CDR3 totals 15 residues. After removal of 4 bases from V and 1 base from J, the junction contained 3 bases not matched to a gene. The CDR3: CASSSRTGSNQPQHF. For the CDR3, the DNA is TGTGCCAGCAGTTCACGGACAGGGAGCAATCAGCCCCAGCATTTT.

In its sample, this clonotype was seen a few times. The rearrangement links TRBV4-1 to TRBJ1-2, with a weak D call TRBD1 (5 bases). The CDR3 contains 14 residues. Trimming shortened V by 3 bases and J by 10 bases, and 18 bases separated the two germline ends. CDR1 is MGHRA and CDR2 is YSYEKL in the germline V gene. This chain's CDR3 is CASSQVRDRTNYTF. In DNA form, the CDR3 reads TGCGCCAGCAGCCAGGTCCGGGACCGTACGAACTACACCTTC.

This clonotype was detected once. A much larger clonotype is one base distant, so this may be a read error. J is TRBJ1-1 and V is TRBV7-6; D call uncertain. The CDR3 contains 16 residues. The ends were cut back, 5 bases at V and 0 bases at J, with 16 bases in the middle. Germline V lookup: CDR1 SGHVS, CDR2 FNYEAQ. The CDR3 sequence is CASSVVVGQLNTEAFF. DNA of the CDR3: TGTGCCAGCAGCGTAGTTGTAGGGCAGTTGAACACTGAAGCTTTCTTT.

This clonotype was seen just once. The chain joins TRBV5-5 to TRBJ1-1; a possible D gene is TRBD1 (6 bases). The CDR3 runs 14 residues. Germline CDR1 reads SGHKS; CDR2 reads YYEKEE (reference sequence). The germline V and J ends were trimmed by 5 bases and 1 base, with 12 bases remaining between them. The DNA of the CDR3 is TGTGCCAGCAGACCGGGACACCAGAACACTGAAGCTTTCTTT. This translates into CASRPGHQNTEAFF.

There are a few counts of this clonotype. The J gene is TRBJ1-2, the V gene TRBV4-2, with 9 bases identical to TRBD1. Germline loops: CDR1 LGHNA, CDR2 YNFKEQ. Trimming took 0 bases from V and 6 from J; bases not matched to a gene: 11. The CDR3 length is 17 residues. CDR3 sequence reads: CASSQDSLRDRVNGYTF. In nucleotides, the CDR3 is TGTGCCAGCAGCCAAGACTCTTTGCGGGACAGGGTAAATGGCTACACCTTC.

V gene TRBV27 combines with J gene TRBJ2-1; D is perhaps TRBD1 (6 bases). Germline V CDR1 and CDR2: MNHEY, SMNVEV (reference sequence). The CDR3 has 15 amino acids. The V end was cut by 0 bases, the J end by 6 bases, with 12 bases between. This chain's CDR3 is CASSLSVQGPNEQFF. The CDR3 region has the DNA TGTGCCAGCAGTTTATCGGTGCAGGGGCCCAATGAGCAGTTCTTC.

This clonotype was seen a handful of times. The genes are TRBV12-3 or TRBV12-4 and TRBJ2-5; unclear D gene. V dropped 3 bases and J dropped 3 bases, with 8 bases sitting between them. This CDR3 spans 13 amino acids. This chain's CDR3 is CASSFRVEETQYF. Written as DNA, the CDR3 is TGTGCCAGCAGTTTTAGGGTCGAAGAGACCCAGTACTTC.

Note on this clonotype: The junction does not match germline at one end; this may be a read error. The rearrangement uses TRBV5-3 and TRBJ1-5, with D possibly TRBD1 on 6 matching bases. TRBV5-3 is assigned to the ORF class and has an uncertain function. This CDR3 region has 13 residues. CDR3 sequence: CASSLGGNHPQHF. The CDR3 DNA reads as TGTGCCAGCAGCTTGGGGGGCAATCATCCCCAGCATTTT.

The sample holds a few counts of this clonotype. The chain combines TRBV7-8 with TRBJ2-1; weak D call: TRBD1 (5 bases). This CDR3 region has 11 residues. The V gene lost 5 bases and the J gene lost 13 bases, with 12 bases spanning the gap. Germline V gene lookup returns CDR1 SGHVS and CDR2 FQNEAQ. CDR3 in DNA: TGTGCCAGCAGCCCCGACAGAGTTCAGTTCTTC. It encodes CASSPDRVQFF.

The genes are TRBV18 and TRBJ1-2, with a weak D call TRBD1 (5 bases). From germline, CDR1 is KGHSH and CDR2 LQKENI. This CDR3 has 14 amino acids. Trimming cost V 2 bases and J 8 bases, with 15 bases left between them. The CDR3 loop reads CASSPGLGAGGYTF. Here the CDR3 DNA reads TGTGCCAGCTCACCAGGCCTCGGGGCAGGCGGCTACACCTTC.

CDR3 sequence (DNA): TGTGCGGCGGGAGGGGCATTCACTGAAGCTTTCTTT. Translation: CAAGGAFTEAFF. V gene TRBV28 combines with J gene TRBJ1-1, with D perhaps TRBD1 (5 bases). Germline V gives CDR1 MDHEN, CDR2 SYDVKM. The CDR3 covers 12 residues.

The chain uses TRBV12-3 or TRBV12-4 and TRBJ2-2; TRBD2 matches 11 bases. V lost 6 bases to trimming and J lost 1 base; unmatched junction nucleotides: 4. The CDR3 is made up of 16 amino acids. CDR3 nucleotides: TGTGCCAGCAGCCATACTAGCGGGAGGAACACCGGGGAGCTGTTTTTT. Translation: CASSHTSGRNTGELFF.

This clonotype has more than one count but fewer than ten. J is TRBJ1-4 and V is TRBV12-3 or TRBV12-4; no clear D gene. This CDR3 has 13 residues. The V and J ends lost 3 bases and 8 bases respectively, with 10 bases between them. CDR3 sequence: CASSFEMGEKLFF. As DNA, the CDR3 is TGTGCCAGCAGTTTTGAAATGGGGGAAAAACTGTTTTTT.

In this sample, this clonotype turned up a few times. The chain couples TRBV10-3 to TRBJ1-2; D is perhaps TRBD1 (6 bases). The CDR3 loop spans 13 amino acids. Per germline, CDR1 ENHRY and CDR2 SYGVKD. V gave up 10 bases and J gave up 4 bases, with 16 bases separating them. DNA of the CDR3: TGTGCCACTATAAGGGAAGGGGGCTATGGCTACACCTTC. Its protein product is CATIREGGYGYTF.

The rearrangement links TRBV11-2 to TRBJ1-3, with D maybe TRBD1 (5 bases). With 1 base removed from V and 2 bases from J, the gap between germline ends came to 15 bases. CDR1 is SGHAT and CDR2 is FQNNGV in the germline V gene. There are 17 residues in the CDR3. Here the CDR3 reads CASSLALGGRAGNTIYF. CDR3 nucleotides: TGTGCCAGCAGCTTAGCTTTGGGGGGGAGAGCTGGAAACACCATATATTTT.

The genes are TRBV12-3 or TRBV12-4 and TRBJ2-2; the D is unclear. The length of the CDR3 is 13 residues. V lost 6 bases and J 4 bases, leaving 9 bases between the germline ends. This CDR3 is CASSQLSTGELFF. The CDR3 DNA follows: TGTGCCAGCAGCCAACTGAGCACCGGGGAGCTGTTTTTT.

A few counts support this clonotype. The rearrangement joins TRBV7-2 to TRBJ2-7, with 9 bases that match TRBD1. Germline V lookup: CDR1 SGHTA, CDR2 FQGNSA. The CDR3 totals 17 residues. V was pared by 1 base and J by 1 base, with 8 bases of the junction left unmatched. The CDR3 nucleotides read TGTGCCAGCAGCTTAGTCGGAACCGGGACAGGGTCCTACGAGCAGTACTTC. Translating gives CASSLVGTGTGSYEQYF.